This TCR beta chain comes out of a study of blood T cell repertoires in COVID-19. Measured with immunoSEQ multiplex PCR; TCRdb has only the in-frame clones, and not every one. The sample holds 200,000 to 250,000 clones, almost 90% seen once. The CDR3 loop spans 12 amino acids. The germline V and J ends were trimmed by 4 bases and 7 bases, with 8 bases remaining between them. CDR1 PRHDT and CDR2 FYEKMQ come from the germline V gene (reference sequence). J is TRBJ1-3 and V is TRBV13; D not certain. The specimen was PBMCs or T cells enriched from blood (not recorded which). This clonotype was sampled from a woman between 45 and 60 years old with acute COVID-19. The CDR3 spells CASSSPFNTIYF. The DNA for the CDR3 is TGTGCCAGCAGCTCTCCCTTTAACACCATATATTTT.